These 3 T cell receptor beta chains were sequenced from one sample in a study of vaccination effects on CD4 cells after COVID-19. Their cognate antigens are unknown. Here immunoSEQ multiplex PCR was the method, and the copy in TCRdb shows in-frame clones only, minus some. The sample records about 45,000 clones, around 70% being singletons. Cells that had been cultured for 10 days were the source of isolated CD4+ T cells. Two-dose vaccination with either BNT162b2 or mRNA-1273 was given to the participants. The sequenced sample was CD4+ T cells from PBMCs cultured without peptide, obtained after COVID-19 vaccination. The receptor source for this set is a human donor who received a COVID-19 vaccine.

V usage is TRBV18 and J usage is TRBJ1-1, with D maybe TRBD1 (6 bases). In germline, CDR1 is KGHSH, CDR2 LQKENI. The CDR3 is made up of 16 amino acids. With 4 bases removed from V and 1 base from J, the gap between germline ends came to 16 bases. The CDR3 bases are TGTGCCAGCTCACAGAACAGGGTCGCGGAGAACACTGAAGCTTTCTTT. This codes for CASSQNRVAENTEAFF. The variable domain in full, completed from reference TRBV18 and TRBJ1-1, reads NAGVMQNPRHLVRRRGQEARLRCSPMKGHSHVYWYRQLPEEGLKFMVYLQKENIIDESGMPKERFSAEFPKEGPSILRIQQVVRGDSAAYFCASSQNRVAENTEAFFGQGTRLTVV.

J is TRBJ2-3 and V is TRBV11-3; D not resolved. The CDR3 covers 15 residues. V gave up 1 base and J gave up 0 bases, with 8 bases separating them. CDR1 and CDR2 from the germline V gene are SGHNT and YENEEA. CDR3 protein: CASSLGGLSTDTQYF. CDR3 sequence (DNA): TGTGCCAGCAGCTTAGGAGGTTTAAGCACAGATACGCAGTATTTT.

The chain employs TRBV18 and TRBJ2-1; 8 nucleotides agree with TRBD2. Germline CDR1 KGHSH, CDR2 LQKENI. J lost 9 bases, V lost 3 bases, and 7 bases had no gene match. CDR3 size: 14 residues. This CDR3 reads CASSPPGLAGEQFF. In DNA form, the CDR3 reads TGTGCCAGCTCACCGCCTGGACTAGCCGGTGAGCAGTTCTTC.